This T cell receptor (beta chain) is drawn from a study of shared clonotypes between healthy human individuals. Points on this clone: This sample also contains other DNA sequences that code for the same CDR3.

The CDR3 has 14 residues. Germline V gene sequence: CDR1 SGHTA, CDR2 FQGNSA. V trimming: 5 bases; J trimming: 4 bases; junction bases outside the gene matches: 3. Only in-frame clones appear in the TCRdb table, and some are missing; sequencing was by immunoSEQ multiplex PCR. The repertoire holds under 2,500,000 clones, with around 95% as singletons. The genes are TRBV7-2 and TRBJ2-3, with 10 nucleotides matching TRBD2. Specimen: naive CD4+ T cells sorted from blood. Described subset: CD45RA+ positively selected. The sequence derives from a man aged 18 to 30 in good health. For the CDR3, the DNA is TGTGCCAGCAGCCCCGGGACTAGCGCAGATACGCAGTATTTT. The encoded protein is CASSPGTSADTQYF. Filled out from reference TRBV7-2 and TRBJ2-3, the complete variable domain reads GAGVSQSPSNKVTEKGKDVELRCDPISGHTALYWYRQSLGQGLEFLIYFQGNSAPDKSGLPSDRFSAERTGGSVSTLTIQRTQQEDSAVYLCASSPGTSADTQYFGPGTRLTVL.